These 20 T cell receptor beta chains came from one sample sequenced in a study of CD8+ T cells in alopecia areata. Following extraction, RNA underwent reverse transcription to cDNA, which served as the sequencing template. The assay was immunoSEQ multiplex PCR, and TCRdb's table has in-frame clones only and misses some. The table has roughly 230,000 clones, over 40% seen once. The treatment is: oral pan-JAK inhibitor, 5-10 mg twice daily. The source was CD4+ T cells sorted from blood, collected at roughly week 36, from a patient treated with tofacitinib. Every receptor here comes from a human donor with alopecia areata.

This clone appeared once. This chain uses TRBV5-1 with TRBJ2-5, with TRBD1 as a possible D gene (6 bases). Trimming pared 0 bases from V and 5 bases from J, leaving 14 bases between. Germline V CDR1 and CDR2: SGHRS, YFSETQ. The CDR3 loop spans 15 amino acids. CDR3 sequence reads: CASSLAGDGVETQYF. CDR3 DNA sequence: TGCGCCAGCAGCTTGGCAGGGGATGGGGTCGAGACCCAGTACTTC. The complete variable domain, with remaining parts taken from reference TRBV5-1 and TRBJ2-5, reads KAGVTQTPRYLIKTRGQQVTLSCSPISGHRSVSWYQQTPGQGLQFLFEYFSETQRNKGNFPGRFSGRQFSNSRSEMNVSTLELGDSALYLCASSLAGDGVETQYFGPGTRLLVL.

The chain recombines TRBV30 with TRBJ1-3, with a possible D match to TRBD1 (5 bases). The CDR3 loop spans 14 amino acids. Looked up from germline, CDR1 is GTSNPN and CDR2 is SVGIG (reference sequence). The germline V and J ends were trimmed by 4 bases and 2 bases, with 12 bases remaining between them. CDR3 DNA sequence: TGTGCCTGGAAGACCCCGGGGGCTGGAAACACCATATATTTT. Encoded protein: CAWKTPGAGNTIYF.

The J gene is TRBJ2-3, the V gene TRBV30; D call uncertain. The V gene's germline CDR1 is GTSNPN and CDR2 SVGIG (reference sequence). V was clipped by 5 bases and J by 5 bases, with 11 bases between them. The CDR3 loop spans 12 amino acids. Here the CDR3 reads CAWEPQRDTQYF. The DNA of the CDR3 is TGTGCCTGGGAACCCCAGAGAGATACGCAGTATTTT.

This clone occurred a few times. The V gene is TRBV29-1, the J gene TRBJ1-1; no reliable D call. From germline, CDR1 is SQVTM and CDR2 ANQGSEA. The length of the CDR3 is 15 residues. V was shortened by 7 bases and J by 0 bases, with 18 bases between the two germline ends. Here the CDR3 DNA reads TGCAGCGCGGCCCGTTCGGGGAGCGTGAACACTGAAGCTTTCTTT. Translating it yields CSAARSGSVNTEAFF.

V usage is TRBV30 and J usage is TRBJ2-5; no firm D call. The CDR3 has 11 residues. Trimming removed 1 base from V and 3 bases from J, with 3 bases in between. Germline V gene lookup returns CDR1 GTSNPN and CDR2 SVGIG (reference sequence). Written as DNA, the CDR3 is TGTGCCTGGAGTGCGAAAGAGACCCAGTACTTC. This translates into CAWSAKETQYF.

The rearrangement uses TRBV27 and TRBJ2-7; D gene ambiguous. With 3 bases removed from V and 1 base from J, the gap between germline ends came to 7 bases. Germline V gene lookup returns CDR1 MNHEY and CDR2 SMNVEV (reference sequence). The CDR3 is 13 residues long. The CDR3: CASSLVGSYEQYF. The DNA of the CDR3 is TGTGCCAGCAGTTTGGTAGGGTCCTACGAGCAGTACTTC.

This clone has more than one count but fewer than ten. The genes are TRBV7-3 and TRBJ2-3; 9 nucleotides agree with TRBD1. CDR1 and CDR2 (germline): SGHTA, FQGTGA. The CDR3 length is 15 residues. Unmatched junction bases numbered 2, after V lost 4 bases and J lost 0 bases. CDR3 sequence (DNA): TGTGCCAGCAGCTCCGGGACAGGGAGCACAGATACGCAGTATTTT. Its translation is CASSSGTGSTDTQYF.

The V gene is TRBV7-9, the J gene TRBJ1-4, with TRBD1 matching 7 bases. The trim removed 5 bases at V and 5 bases at J, leaving 2 bases unmatched. The CDR3 contains 13 residues. Germline CDR1 is SEHNR and CDR2 is FQNEAQ (reference sequence). The CDR3 coding sequence is TGTGCCAGCAGCGAGGGGGCGAATGAAAAACTGTTTTTT. Translated, it gives CASSEGANEKLFF.

V gene TRBV29-1 combines with J gene TRBJ1-2, with TRBD1 matching over 8 bases. CDR1 SQVTM and CDR2 ANQGSEA come from the germline V gene. Losses at the gene ends were 5 bases for V and 8 bases for J; bases not matched to a gene: 4. CDR3 length: 11 amino acids. The CDR3 coding sequence is TGCAGCGTTCAGGGGGCGGGAGGCTACACCTTC. This codes for CSVQGAGGYTF. The variable domain in full, completed from reference TRBV29-1 and TRBJ1-2, reads SAVISQKPSRDICQRGTSLTIQCQVDSQVTMMFWYRQQPGQSLTLIATANQGSEATYESGFVIDKFPISRPNLTFSTLTVSNMSPEDSSIYLCSVQGAGGYTFGSGTRLTVV.

In regard to this clone: Other DNA sequences within the sample encode an identical CDR3. For the CDR3, the DNA is TGTGCCAGCAGTTTAAGCCCACGGGATAACTATGGCTACACCTTC. This translates into CASSLSPRDNYGYTF. The chain is built from TRBV27 and TRBJ1-2; D gene ambiguous. Between the trimmed V and J ends, which lost 2 bases and 1 base, there was a span of 11 bases. In germline, CDR1 is MNHEY, CDR2 SMNVEV (reference sequence). The CDR3 has 15 amino acids.

The chain links TRBV14 to TRBJ2-7; D is unclear. This CDR3 is built from 13 residues. V was trimmed by 2 bases and J by 0 bases, leaving 5 bases between them. CDR1 is SGHDN and CDR2 is FVKESK in the germline V gene. CDR3 coding DNA: TGTGCCAGCAGCCAACGGGCCTCCTACGAGCAGTACTTC. Its translation: CASSQRASYEQYF.

CDR3 nucleotides: TGTGCCAGCAGCCTAAGCTGGGACAGGGAAAGTGGAAACACCATATATTTT. This translates into CASSLSWDRESGNTIYF. The chain uses TRBV7-9 and TRBJ1-3, with TRBD1 identical over 9 bases. The CDR3 spans 17 residues. With V trimmed by 5 bases and J by 3 bases, 11 bases remained unmatched. Germline loops: CDR1 SEHNR, CDR2 FQNEAQ (reference sequence). Full variable domain (remainder filled in from reference TRBV7-9 and TRBJ1-3): DTGVSQNPRHKITKRGQNVTFRCDPISEHNRLYWYRQTLGQGPEFLTYFQNEAQLEKSRLLSDRFSAERPKGSFSTLEIQRTEQGDSAMYLCASSLSWDRESGNTIYFGEGSWLTVV.

The chain has TRBV28 and TRBJ2-3; the match to TRBD1 covers 10 bases. V lost 3 bases and J lost 3; bases outside the gene matches: 6. Germline-derived CDR1 and CDR2 are MDHEN and SYDVKM. This CDR3 is built from 16 residues. Here the CDR3 reads CASSFTSGQGTDTQYF. The DNA of the CDR3 is TGTGCCAGCAGTTTCACATCGGGACAGGGGACAGATACGCAGTATTTT.

This clone appeared a few times. CDR3 coding DNA: TGTGCCAGCAGTCTTGGACAGGGCCGCCCATACGAGCAGTACTTC. It is translated as CASSLGQGRPYEQYF. V usage is TRBV2 and J usage is TRBJ2-7, with TRBD1 matching 8 bases. In germline, CDR1 is SNHLY, CDR2 FYNNEI. After removal of 5 bases from V and 4 bases from J, the junction contained 10 bases not matched to a gene. There are 15 residues in the CDR3.

This clone showed up just a few times. The identical CDR3 is also encoded by other nucleotide sequences in the sample. The V and J genes are TRBV29-1 and TRBJ1-1; D is undetermined. The CDR3 consists of 13 residues. V lost 2 bases and J lost 0, with 7 bases in between. Germline V gene lookup returns CDR1 SQVTM and CDR2 ANQGSEA. CDR3 bases: TGCAGCGTTGAAAAGGGCATGAACACTGAAGCTTTCTTT. Translating it yields CSVEKGMNTEAFF. The full variable domain, completed using reference TRBV29-1 and TRBJ1-1, is SAVISQKPSRDICQRGTSLTIQCQVDSQVTMMFWYRQQPGQSLTLIATANQGSEATYESGFVIDKFPISRPNLTFSTLTVSNMSPEDSSIYLCSVEKGMNTEAFFGQGTRLTVV.

The chain joins TRBV2 to TRBJ2-5; 10 bases map to TRBD2. Unmatched junction bases numbered 5, after V lost 6 bases and J lost 1 base. The CDR3 has 15 amino acids. Germline V gene sequence: CDR1 SNHLY, CDR2 FYNNEI. CDR3 in amino acids: CASRTRLAGQETQYF. CDR3 DNA sequence: TGTGCCAGCAGAACCAGACTAGCGGGCCAAGAGACCCAGTACTTC. Combining the CDR3 with reference TRBV2 and TRBJ2-5 gives the whole variable domain EPEVTQTPSHQVTQMGQEVILRCVPISNHLYFYWYRQILGQKVEFLVSFYNNEISEKSEIFDDQFSVERPDGSNFTLKIRSTKLEDSAMYFCASRTRLAGQETQYFGPGTRLLVL.

In DNA form, the CDR3 reads TGTGCCAGCAGACCAGCGACAGGGCGGGAGACCCAGTACTTC. Amino acid sequence: CASRPATGRETQYF. The chain combines TRBV2 with TRBJ2-5; 7 bases are a match to TRBD1. V lost 6 bases and J lost 5; bases outside the gene matches: 9. From germline, CDR1 is SNHLY and CDR2 FYNNEI. This CDR3 contains 14 residues.

The chain links TRBV6-6 to TRBJ2-1; 10 positions agree with TRBD1. Germline assignment: CDR1 MNHNY and CDR2 SVGAGI (reference sequence). V dropped 7 bases and J dropped 7; count of bases not matched to a gene: 7. This CDR3 has 14 residues. CDR3 sequence: CASILGTGVNEQFF. The CDR3 coding sequence is TGTGCCAGCATCCTAGGGACAGGGGTGAATGAGCAGTTCTTC.

This clone was counted only a few times. The rearrangement links TRBV7-2 to TRBJ2-4; 10 nucleotides match TRBD1. With 5 bases clipped from V and 7 bases from J, the junction kept 2 bases outside the gene matches. Germline V CDR1 and CDR2: SGHTA, FQGNSA. The CDR3 consists of 13 residues. DNA of the CDR3: TGTGCCAGCAGCGAGACAGGGGGCAACATTCAGTACTTC. Its translation is CASSETGGNIQYF.

This clone was recorded a few times. DNA of the CDR3: TGTGCCAGCAGTGGGACCTCTGGGGCCAACGTCCTGACTTTC. As protein: CASSGTSGANVLTF. V is TRBV2 and J is TRBJ2-6, with unresolved D. The CDR3 covers 14 residues. Looked up from germline, CDR1 is SNHLY and CDR2 is FYNNEI. With 4 bases removed from V and 0 bases from J, the gap between germline ends came to 4 bases.